This TCR beta chain was retrieved from a study of shared clonotypes between healthy human individuals. The overall study: Every donor yielded three CD4 naive, three CD4 memory, two CD8 naive and one CD8 memory plate. Overall study results and limits: All-four-donor shared clonotypes had higher generation probabilities than non-shared clonotypes did. Sequencing depth was predicted to influence how clonotypes are shared among donors. Naive subsets typically showed greater estimated richness than memory subsets.

Generated by immunoSEQ multiplex PCR, the TCRdb table keeps only in-frame clones and is missing some. The sample has about 1.1 million clones, about 80% seen once. The CDR3 runs to 14 residues. V was pared by 5 bases and J by 6 bases, with 7 bases of the junction left unmatched. The V gene's germline CDR1 is LGHNA and CDR2 YSLEER. Regarding this clone: What it recognizes is unknown.

Specimen: memory CD4+ T cells from PBMCs. The subset: CD45RA-negative fraction. This chain uses TRBV4-3 with TRBJ1-5, with 7 bases aligning to TRBD1. The origin of this receptor is a young man in good health. Some clones in this sample may be carry-over from other donors' samples. CDR3 sequence: CASSVDRSGQPQHF. Written as DNA, the CDR3 is TGCGCCAGCAGCGTGGACAGGTCTGGTCAGCCCCAGCATTTT.